This T cell receptor (beta chain) was profiled in a study of blood T cell repertoires in COVID-19. Study-wide context: PBMCs, B-cell-depleted T cells, or T cells were the source of the cDNA or gDNA that made up the material.

This clone was picked up one time. The V and J ends lost 2 bases and 1 base, in that order; junction bases with no gene match: 4. CDR1 is SQVTM, CDR2 ANQGSEA, per germline. The CDR3 is 15 amino acids. Profiling relied on immunoSEQ multiplex PCR, and the TCRdb table lists in-frame clones only, not all of them. The sample contains roughly 190,000 clones, roughly 82% of which appear only once. Study members were between about 18 and 100 years old and lived in 25 or so US regions. The study assigned cohorts using participant-reported clinical history. Recovered Cohort 3 donors showed two negative PCRs, clearance, or symptom resolution.

The clonotype originates from a man aged 40-49 years who had recovered from COVID-19. What was sequenced was PBMCs or T cells enriched from blood (not recorded which). The chain combines TRBV29-1 with TRBJ2-7, with 11 bases fitting TRBD2. In nucleotides, the CDR3 is TGCAGCGTTGAAAAATCTAGCGGGAGGTCCTACGAGCAGTACTTC. This encodes CSVEKSSGRSYEQYF.